Listed here is a single TCR beta chain. Its antigen is still unknown. No base qualities exist here, and no much larger clone lies one base off it. The entire amount of isolated RNA was reverse transcribed using the High Capacity cDNA Reverse Transcription Kit, so the sequenced TCRB transcripts were expressed ones. Naive, central memory and regulatory T cell samples underwent deep immunoSEQ sequencing, averaging around 3.6 million total reads per sample. Sorted cells were lysed in RLT buffer and RNA was extracted with DNase-treated RNeasy Micro or Mini kits, depending on cell number. Each cell subset was processed on its own to prevent cross-contamination, while patient and healthy donor samples were processed together. TCRB sequences were amplified from cDNA with the immunoSEQ multiplex PCR, producing 87-bp fragments spanning the CDR3 region. Amplicons were sequenced on the Illumina HiSeq platform. As for the original processing: Synthetic template baselines were used to correct PCR bias computationally, reads within Hamming distance 2 were collapsed, and singletons that could not be merged were discarded. Reads were aligned against IMGT so that V, D and J genes, CDR3 length and insertions or deletions at six rearrangement sites could be assigned. Within each subset, clonotype counts were normalized to sorted cell number, and only after that were true diversity and Gini coefficients computed with the tcR R package. Repertoire sharing was quantified using the overlap coefficient calculated on TCRB nucleotide sequences. As a proxy for the pre-selection repertoire, out-of-frame TCRB sequences from naive cells were analyzed. TCRdb obtained this table from immuneACCESS and retained in-frame rearrangements with V and J assigned. These tables miss some clones; where compared with another copy, unresolved V genes account for less than half of the shortfall, and the remainder is unexplained. The DNA gave D and trimming, while V, J and clone size come from that table. The sample table records under 250,000 clones; roughly an eighth of these occur just once. The ten top clones hold 0.026% of the sample.

Each donor gave one peripheral blood draw, roughly 110 mL on average, collected into heparinised tubes. Naive, central memory, regulatory and stem cell-like memory CD4+ T cells were sorted on a BD FACSAria II using a panel including CD45RO, CCR7, CD25, CD127, CD95 and CD27. All sorted populations exceeded 95% purity. Right away, PBMCs were isolated by Lymphoprep density gradient centrifugation and were stained directly, with no culture step. Samples were stained and sorted in pairs, with one healthy donor and one patient per experiment, so that batch effects were minimized. This sample was included in a study of beta chain features in type 1 diabetes listed by TCRdb under 2018. In the study overall: Mean age, gender distribution, total cell number and subset yield did not differ between patients and healthy donors. Whereas all 30 or so donors provided naive and central memory subsets, regulatory and stem cell-like memory subsets were isolated from just 8 patients and roughly 8 healthy donors. A total of roughly 100 million sorted cells were examined across all samples, and the number of cells per subset was strongly correlated with RNA yield. In the study, recently diagnosed type 1 diabetes patients and matched healthy donors were compared on the TCRB repertoires of their sorted circulating CD4+ T cell subsets. Overall study results and their limits: Type 1 diabetes patients showed a moderate but significant shortening of TCRB CDR3 length in all four CD4+ subsets. Because the HLA sub-analyses included only small numbers of individuals, any influence of HLA type on TCRB rearrangement was left unresolved. Because cDNA was sequenced instead of genomic DNA, highly expressing activated cells could be over-represented, though the groups showed no difference in activation or CD3 levels. Shorter templates might have been favored by PCR, but patient and control samples were amplified and corrected together, so both groups would have been affected equally by any skew. Fewer insertions and more nucleotide deletions at VDJ recombination sites were observed in patients with type 1 diabetes, implying thymic rearrangement abnormalities. Naive, central memory and regulatory TCRB repertoires appeared more similar among patients than among healthy donors.

CDR1 and CDR2, looked up from the germline V gene (reference sequence), are SEHNR and FQNEAQ. Relative to germline, V is missing 0 bases and J is missing 4 bases, with 4 bases of the junction outside any gene match. Counted from cysteine to phenylalanine, this CDR3 has 15 amino acids. Of the read, only the CDR3 DNA is kept; its 45 bases are in frame from base 1. The rearrangement joined TRBV7-9 to TRBJ2-5; a stretch of 8 junction bases matches TRBD2. The clonotype was recovered from a woman aged 40-49 years in good health. The source material was naive CD4+ T cells from blood. This sample's cell subset or site label indicates: true naive CD4+ T cells. Here is the DNA: TGTGCCAGCAGCTTAGCGGGGCTAGCGGGAGAGACCCAGTACTTC. The translation is CASSLAGLAGETQYF.